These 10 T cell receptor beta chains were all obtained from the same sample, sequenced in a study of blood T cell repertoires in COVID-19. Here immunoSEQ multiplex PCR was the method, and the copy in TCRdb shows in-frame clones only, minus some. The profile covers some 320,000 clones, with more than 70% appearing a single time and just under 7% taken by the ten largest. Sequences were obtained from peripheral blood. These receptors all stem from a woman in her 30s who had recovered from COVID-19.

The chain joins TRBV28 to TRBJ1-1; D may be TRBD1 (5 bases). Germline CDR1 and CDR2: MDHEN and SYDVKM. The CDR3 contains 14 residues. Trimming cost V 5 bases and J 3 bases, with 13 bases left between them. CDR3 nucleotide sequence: TGTGCCAGCAGTGCGGGGGTTATGGACACTGAAGCTTTCTTT. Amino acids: CASSAGVMDTEAFF.

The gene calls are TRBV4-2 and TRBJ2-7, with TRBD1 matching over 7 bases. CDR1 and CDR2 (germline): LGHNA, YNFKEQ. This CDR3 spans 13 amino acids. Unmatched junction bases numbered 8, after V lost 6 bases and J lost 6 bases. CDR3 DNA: TGTGCCAGCAGACTCGACAGGGCAAGCGAGCAGTACTTC. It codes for CASRLDRASEQYF.

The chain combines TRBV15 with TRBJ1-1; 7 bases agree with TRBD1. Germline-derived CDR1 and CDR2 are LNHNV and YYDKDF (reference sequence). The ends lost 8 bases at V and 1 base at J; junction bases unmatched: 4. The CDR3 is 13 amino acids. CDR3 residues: CATSGDRNTEAFF. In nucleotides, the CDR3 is TGTGCCACCTCCGGGGACAGGAACACTGAAGCTTTCTTT.

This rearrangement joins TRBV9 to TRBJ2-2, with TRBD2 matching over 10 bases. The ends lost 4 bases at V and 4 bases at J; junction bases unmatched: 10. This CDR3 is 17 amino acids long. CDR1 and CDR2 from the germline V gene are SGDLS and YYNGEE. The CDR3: CASSLLPTSGSTGELFF. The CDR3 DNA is TGTGCCAGCAGCCTGCTGCCGACTAGCGGGTCCACCGGGGAGCTGTTTTTT.

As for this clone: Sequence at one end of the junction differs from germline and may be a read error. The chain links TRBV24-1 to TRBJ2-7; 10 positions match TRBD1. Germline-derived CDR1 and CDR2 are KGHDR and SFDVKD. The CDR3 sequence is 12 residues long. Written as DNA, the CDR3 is TGCTTTGCGGGACAGGGGATCTACGAGCAGTACTTC. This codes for CFAGQGIYEQYF.

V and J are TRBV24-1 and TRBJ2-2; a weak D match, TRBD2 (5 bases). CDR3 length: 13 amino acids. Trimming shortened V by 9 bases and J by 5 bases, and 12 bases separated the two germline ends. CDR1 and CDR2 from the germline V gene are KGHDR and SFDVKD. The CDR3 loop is CATGTRATGELFF. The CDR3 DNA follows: TGTGCCACCGGTACTAGGGCAACCGGGGAGCTGTTTTTT.

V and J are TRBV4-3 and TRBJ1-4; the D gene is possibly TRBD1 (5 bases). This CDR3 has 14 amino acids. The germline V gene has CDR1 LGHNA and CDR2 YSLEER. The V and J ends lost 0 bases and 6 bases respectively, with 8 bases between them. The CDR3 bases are TGCGCCAGCAGCCAAGATTTGACAGATGAAAAACTGTTTTTT. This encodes CASSQDLTDEKLFF.

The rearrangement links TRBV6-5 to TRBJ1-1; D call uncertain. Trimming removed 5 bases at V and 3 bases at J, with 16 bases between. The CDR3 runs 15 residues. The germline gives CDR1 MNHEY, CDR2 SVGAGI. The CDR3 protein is CASSMSYLRDTEAFF. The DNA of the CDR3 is TGTGCCAGCAGTATGTCGTACCTTCGGGACACTGAAGCTTTCTTT.

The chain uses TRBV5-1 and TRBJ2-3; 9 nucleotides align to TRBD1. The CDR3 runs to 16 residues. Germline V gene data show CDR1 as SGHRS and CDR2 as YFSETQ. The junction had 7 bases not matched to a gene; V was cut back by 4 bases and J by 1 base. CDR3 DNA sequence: TGCGCCAGCAGCCGAACAGGGGGCGCCGGCACAGATACGCAGTATTTT. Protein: CASSRTGGAGTDTQYF. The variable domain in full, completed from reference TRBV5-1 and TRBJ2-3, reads KAGVTQTPRYLIKTRGQQVTLSCSPISGHRSVSWYQQTPGQGLQFLFEYFSETQRNKGNFPGRFSGRQFSNSRSEMNVSTLELGDSALYLCASSRTGGAGTDTQYFGPGTRLTVL.

The CDR3 sequence is CASSLGPGGTSGNTIYF. DNA for the CDR3: TGCGCCAGCAGCTTGGGTCCGGGCGGGACGTCTGGAAACACCATATATTTT. The chain combines TRBV5-1 with TRBJ1-3; D may be TRBD1 (5 bases). CDR1 is SGHRS and CDR2 is YFSETQ in the germline V gene. The CDR3 loop spans 17 amino acids. V was pared by 0 bases and J by 1 base, with 14 bases between.